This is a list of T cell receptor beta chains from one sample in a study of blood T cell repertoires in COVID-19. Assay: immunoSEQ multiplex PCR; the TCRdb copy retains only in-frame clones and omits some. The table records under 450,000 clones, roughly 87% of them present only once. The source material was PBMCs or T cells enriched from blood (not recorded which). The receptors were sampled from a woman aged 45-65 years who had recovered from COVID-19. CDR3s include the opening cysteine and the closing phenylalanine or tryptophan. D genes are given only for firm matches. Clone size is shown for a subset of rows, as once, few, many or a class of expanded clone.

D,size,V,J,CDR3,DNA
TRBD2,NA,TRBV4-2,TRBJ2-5,CASSPGVAGGPETQYF,TGTGCCAGCAGCCCCGGGGTAGCGGGAGGGCCGGAGACCCAGTACTTC
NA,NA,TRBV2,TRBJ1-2,CASGGSNYGYTF,TGTGCCAGCGGGGGCTCTAACTATGGCTACACCTTC
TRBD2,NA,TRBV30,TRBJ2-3,CAWSSGSGPDTQYF,TGTGCCTGGAGTAGCGGGAGTGGCCCAGATACGCAGTATTTT
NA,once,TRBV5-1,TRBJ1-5,CASSLGGGNQPQHF,TGCGCCAGCAGCTTGGGGGGGGGCAATCAGCCCCAGCATTTT
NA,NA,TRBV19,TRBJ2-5,CASSLAGQGLETQYF,TGTGCCAGTAGTCTAGCGGGACAGGGGCTTGAGACCCAGTACTTC
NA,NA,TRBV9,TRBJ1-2,CASSATGNYGYTF,TGTGCCAGCAGCGCCACAGGGAACTATGGCTACACCTTC
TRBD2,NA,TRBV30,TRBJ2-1,CAWSWSGTYNEQFF,TGTGCCTGGAGTTGGAGCGGGACCTACAATGAGCAGTTCTTC
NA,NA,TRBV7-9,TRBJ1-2,CASSFGDTYGYTF,TGTGCCAGCAGCTTTGGGGACACCTATGGCTACACCTTC
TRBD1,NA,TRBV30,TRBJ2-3,CAWSPGQGTDTQYF,TGTGCCTGGAGTCCGGGACAGGGGACAGATACGCAGTATTTT
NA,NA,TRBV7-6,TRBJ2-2,CASSPRLANTGELFF,TGTGCCAGCAGCCCGCGACTCGCGAACACCGGGGAGCTGTTTTTT
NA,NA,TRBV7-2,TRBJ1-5,CASSLGEIYSNQPQHF,TGTGCCAGCAGCTTAGGTGAGATCTATAGCAATCAGCCCCAGCATTTT
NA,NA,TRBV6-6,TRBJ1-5,CASLKDSHLSNQPQHF,TGTGCCAGCCTCAAGGACAGTCACCTTAGCAATCAGCCCCAGCATTTT
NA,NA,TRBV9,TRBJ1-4,CASSPSGRTNEKLFF,TGTGCCAGCAGCCCATCGGGTAGAACTAATGAAAAACTGTTTTTT
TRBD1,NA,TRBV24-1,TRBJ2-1,CATSDSDRPNEQFF,TGTGCCACCAGTGACTCGGACAGGCCCAATGAGCAGTTCTTC
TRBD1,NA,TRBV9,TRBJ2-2,CASSVTTGDVGELFF,TGTGCCAGCAGCGTGACGACAGGGGACGTCGGGGAGCTGTTTTTT
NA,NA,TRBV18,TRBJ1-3,CASSPLGQPESGNTIYF,TGTGCCAGCTCACCACTTGGACAGCCAGAATCTGGAAACACCATATATTTT
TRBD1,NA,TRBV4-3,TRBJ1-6,CASSQDGGTGDRGFNSPLHF,TGCGCCAGCAGCCAAGATGGGGGGACAGGGGATAGGGGGTTTAATTCACCCCTCCACTTT
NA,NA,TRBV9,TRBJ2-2,CASSERVAGELFF,TGTGCCAGCAGCGAGAGGGTGGCCGGGGAGCTGTTTTTT
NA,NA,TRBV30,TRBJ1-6,CAWRQGKDNSPLHF,TGTGCCTGGAGACAGGGAAAGGATAATTCACCCCTCCACTTT
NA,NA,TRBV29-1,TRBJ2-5,CSIGELFSETQYF,TGCAGCATCGGAGAATTATTTTCAGAGACCCAGTACTTC
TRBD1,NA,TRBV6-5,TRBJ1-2,CASTPEGQGLGYTF,TGTGCCAGCACCCCCGAGGGACAGGGGCTGGGCTACACCTTC
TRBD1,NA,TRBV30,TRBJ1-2,CAWSLRGTGLGYTF,TGTGCCTGGAGTCTAAGAGGGACAGGGCTAGGCTACACCTTC
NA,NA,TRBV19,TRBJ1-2,CASSTGTSFTYGYTF,TGTGCCAGTAGTACCGGGACATCCTTCACCTATGGCTACACCTTC
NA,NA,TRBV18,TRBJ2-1,CASSPPDRHEQFF,TGTGCCAGCTCACCACCGGACAGACATGAGCAGTTCTTC
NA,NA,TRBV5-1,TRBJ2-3,CASSLVGQGSSTDTQYF,TGCGCCAGCAGCTTGGTGGGCCAGGGGTCTAGCACAGATACGCAGTATTTT
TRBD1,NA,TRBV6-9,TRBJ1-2,CASSLGTGGDYGYTF,TGTGCCAGCAGTTTAGGGACAGGGGGGGACTATGGCTACACCTTC
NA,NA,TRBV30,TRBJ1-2,CAWSVSTGYGYTF,TGTGCCTGGAGTGTTTCGACGGGATATGGCTACACCTTC
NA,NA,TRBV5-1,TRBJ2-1,CASSLEPHEQFF,TGCGCCAGCAGCTTGGAGCCGCATGAGCAGTTCTTC
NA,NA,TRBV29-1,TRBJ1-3,CSVAFRGSGNTIYF,TGCAGCGTTGCGTTCCGGGGCTCTGGAAACACCATATATTTT
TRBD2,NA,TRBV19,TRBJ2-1,CASSIPLTSGTHYNEQFF,TGTGCCAGTAGTATTCCCCTGACTAGCGGAACACACTACAATGAGCAGTTCTTC
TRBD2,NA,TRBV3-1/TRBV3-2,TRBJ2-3,CASSQGDLAGVPDTQYF,TGTGCCAGCAGCCAAGGAGACCTAGCGGGAGTCCCAGATACGCAGTATTTT
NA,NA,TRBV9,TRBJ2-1,CASSVGGVGNEQFF,TGTGCCAGCAGCGTAGGCGGAGTGGGCAATGAGCAGTTCTTC
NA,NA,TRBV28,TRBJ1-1,CASSLGPNTEAFF,TGTGCCAGCAGTTTAGGGCCGAACACTGAAGCTTTCTTT
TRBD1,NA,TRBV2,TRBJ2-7,CASSDRTGFYEQYF,TGTGCCAGCAGTGATAGGACAGGTTTCTACGAGCAGTACTTC
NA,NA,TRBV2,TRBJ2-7,CAITDGTYEQYF,TGTGCCATCACGGACGGGACCTACGAGCAGTACTTC
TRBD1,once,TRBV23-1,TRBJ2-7,CASSHPSTGLDEQYF,TGCGCCAGCAGTCACCCGTCGACAGGGTTGGACGAGCAGTACTTC
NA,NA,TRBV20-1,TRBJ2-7,CSASEPGLLYEQYF,TGCAGTGCTAGTGAACCGGGACTCCTCTACGAGCAGTACTTC
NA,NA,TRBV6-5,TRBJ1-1,CASSYTSGGTEAFF,TGTGCCAGCAGTTACACCTCGGGGGGAACTGAAGCTTTCTTT
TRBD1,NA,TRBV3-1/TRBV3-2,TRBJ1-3,CASSQTRTGGNTIYF,TGTGCCAGCAGCCAGACTCGGACAGGGGGAAACACCATATATTTT
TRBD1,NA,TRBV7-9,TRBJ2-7,CASSYTGQGAGEQYF,TGTGCCAGCAGCTATACGGGACAGGGGGCTGGCGAGCAGTACTTC
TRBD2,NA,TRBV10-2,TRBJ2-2,CASSVLAGGPGGGELFF,TGCGCCAGCAGTGTGCTAGCGGGAGGGCCTGGGGGCGGGGAGCTGTTTTTT
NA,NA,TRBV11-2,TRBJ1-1,CASSTPGYHTEAFF,TGTGCCAGCAGCACCCCAGGGTATCACACTGAAGCTTTCTTT
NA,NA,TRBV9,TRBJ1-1,CASSSGNRVMNTEAFF,TGTGCCAGCAGCTCAGGAAACAGGGTAATGAACACTGAAGCTTTCTTT
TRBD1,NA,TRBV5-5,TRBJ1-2,CASSARQGINYGYTF,TGTGCCAGCAGCGCAAGACAGGGGATTAACTATGGCTACACCTTC
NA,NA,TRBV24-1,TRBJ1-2,CATSVSIQGHGYTF,TGTGCCACCAGTGTCTCCATACAGGGACATGGCTACACCTTC
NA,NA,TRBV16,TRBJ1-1,CASSQGGRVTFF,TGTGCCAGCAGCCAAGGTGGCAGGGTCACTTTCTTT
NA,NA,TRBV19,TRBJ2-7,CASSRADEQYF,TGTGCCAGTAGCAGGGCGGACGAGCAGTACTTC
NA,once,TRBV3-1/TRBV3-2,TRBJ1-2,CASSQEILGQGYGYTF,TGTGCCAGCAGCCAAGAAATTCTTGGGCAGGGCTATGGCTACACCTTC
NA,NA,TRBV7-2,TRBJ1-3,CASSLYRVSGNTIYF,TGTGCCAGCAGCCTATACAGGGTTTCTGGAAACACCATATATTTT
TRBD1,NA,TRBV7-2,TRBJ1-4,CASSFQGADEKLFF,TGTGCCAGCAGCTTTCAGGGGGCGGATGAAAAACTGTTTTTT
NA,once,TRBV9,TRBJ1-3,CASSGGGINSGNTIYF,TGTGCCAGCAGCGGTGGGGGCATCAACTCTGGAAACACCATATATTTT
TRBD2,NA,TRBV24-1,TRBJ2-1,CATSDTGLAGGTSYNEQFF,TGTGCCACCAGTGACACGGGACTAGCGGGGGGCACATCCTACAATGAGCAGTTCTTC
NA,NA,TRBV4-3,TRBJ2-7,CASSRGRDDSYEQYF,TGCGCCAGCAGCCGAGGGCGGGACGACTCCTACGAGCAGTACTTC
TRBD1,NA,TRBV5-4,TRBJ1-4,CASSPTGDEKLFF,TGTGCCAGCAGCCCAACAGGGGATGAAAAACTGTTTTTT